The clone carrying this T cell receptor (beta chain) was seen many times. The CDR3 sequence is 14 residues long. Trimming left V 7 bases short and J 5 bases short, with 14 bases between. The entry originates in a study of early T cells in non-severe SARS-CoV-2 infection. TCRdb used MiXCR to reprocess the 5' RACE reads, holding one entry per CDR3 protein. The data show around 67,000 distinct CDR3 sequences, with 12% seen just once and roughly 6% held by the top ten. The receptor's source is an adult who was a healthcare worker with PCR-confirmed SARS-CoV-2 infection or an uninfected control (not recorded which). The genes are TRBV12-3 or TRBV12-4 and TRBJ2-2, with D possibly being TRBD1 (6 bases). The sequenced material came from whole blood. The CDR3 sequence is CASTRFQGTGELFF. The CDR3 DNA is TGTGCCAGCACCCGGTTTCAGGGGACCGGGGAGCTGTTTTTT.